This T cell receptor (beta chain) was recorded in a study of T cell responses to AZD1222 COVID-19 vaccine. Findings and limits, study-wide: Clonal diversity was possibly underestimated, and white British individuals and females predominated among donors. Receipt of two AZD1222 doses was followed by a rise in Spike-specific TCR breadth and depth. Only five or six AZD1222 recipients tested seropositive at baseline.

The CDR3 runs to 16 residues. CDR1 is LGHNA, CDR2 YSLEER, per germline. V was clipped by 3 bases and J by 10 bases; unmatched bases: 13. As to this clone: What it binds is unknown.

TCRdb keeps only in-frame clones here, not all; method: immunoSEQ multiplex PCR. The profile covers 150,000 to 200,000 clones, with roughly 86% appearing a single time and 5.5% taken by the ten largest. J is TRBJ1-2 and V is TRBV4-3; 11 bases line up with TRBD1. This receptor was identified in an adult in good health. This specimen was peripheral blood, taken on day 0 of AZD1222 vaccination. CDR3 sequence reads: CASSQGTGGSAWDYTF. CDR3 DNA: TGCGCCAGCAGCCAGGGGACAGGGGGATCCGCATGGGACTACACCTTC.